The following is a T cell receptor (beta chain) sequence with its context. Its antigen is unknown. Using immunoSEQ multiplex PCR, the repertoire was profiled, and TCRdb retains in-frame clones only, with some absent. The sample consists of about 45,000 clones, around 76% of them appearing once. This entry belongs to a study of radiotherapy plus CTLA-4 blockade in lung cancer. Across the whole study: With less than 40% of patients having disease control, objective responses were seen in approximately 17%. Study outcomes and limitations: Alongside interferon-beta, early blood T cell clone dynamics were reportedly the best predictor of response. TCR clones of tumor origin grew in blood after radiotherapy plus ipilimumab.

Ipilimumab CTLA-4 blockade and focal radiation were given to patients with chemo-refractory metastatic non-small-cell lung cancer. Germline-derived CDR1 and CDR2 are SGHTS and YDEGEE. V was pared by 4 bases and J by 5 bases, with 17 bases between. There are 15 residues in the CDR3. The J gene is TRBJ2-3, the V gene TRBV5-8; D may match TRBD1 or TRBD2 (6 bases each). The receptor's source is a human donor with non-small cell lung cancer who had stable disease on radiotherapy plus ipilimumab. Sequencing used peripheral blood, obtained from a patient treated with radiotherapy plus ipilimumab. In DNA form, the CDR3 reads TGTGCCAGCAGCCCTGGGCCCGGGGGCGAAGATACGCAGTATTTT. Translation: CASSPGPGGEDTQYF.